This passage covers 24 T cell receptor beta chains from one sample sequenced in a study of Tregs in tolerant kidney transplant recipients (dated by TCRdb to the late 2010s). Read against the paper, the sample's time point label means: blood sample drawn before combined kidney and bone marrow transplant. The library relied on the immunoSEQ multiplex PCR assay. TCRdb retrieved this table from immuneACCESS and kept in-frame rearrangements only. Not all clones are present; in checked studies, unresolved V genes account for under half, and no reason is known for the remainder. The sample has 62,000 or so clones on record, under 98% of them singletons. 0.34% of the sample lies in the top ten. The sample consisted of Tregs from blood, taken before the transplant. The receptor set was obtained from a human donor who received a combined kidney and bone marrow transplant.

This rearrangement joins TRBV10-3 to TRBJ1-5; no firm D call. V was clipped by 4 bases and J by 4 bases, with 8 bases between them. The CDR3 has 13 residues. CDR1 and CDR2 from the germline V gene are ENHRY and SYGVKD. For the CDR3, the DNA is TGTGCCATCAGTGCGGGATATAATCAGCCCCAGCATTTT. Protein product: CAISAGYNQPQHF.

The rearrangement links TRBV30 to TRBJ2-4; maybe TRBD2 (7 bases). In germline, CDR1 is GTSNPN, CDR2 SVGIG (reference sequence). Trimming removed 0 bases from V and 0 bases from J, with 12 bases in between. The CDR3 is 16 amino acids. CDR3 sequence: CAWSVGGGLAKNIQYF. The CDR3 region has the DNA TGTGCCTGGAGTGTTGGCGGGGGCCTAGCCAAAAACATTCAGTACTTC.

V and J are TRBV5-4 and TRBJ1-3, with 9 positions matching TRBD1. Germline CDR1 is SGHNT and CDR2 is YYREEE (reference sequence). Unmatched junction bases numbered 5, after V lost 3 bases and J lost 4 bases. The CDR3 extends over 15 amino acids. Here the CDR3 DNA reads TGTGCCAGCAGCTCCCGGACAGGGGAAGGAAACACCATATATTTT. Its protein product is CASSSRTGEGNTIYF. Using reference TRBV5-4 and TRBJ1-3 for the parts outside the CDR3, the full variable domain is ETGVTQSPTHLIKTRGQQVTLRCSSQSGHNTVSWYQQALGQGPQFIFQYYREEENGRGNFPPRFSGLQFPNYSSELNVNALELDDSALYLCASSSRTGEGNTIYFGEGSWLTVV.

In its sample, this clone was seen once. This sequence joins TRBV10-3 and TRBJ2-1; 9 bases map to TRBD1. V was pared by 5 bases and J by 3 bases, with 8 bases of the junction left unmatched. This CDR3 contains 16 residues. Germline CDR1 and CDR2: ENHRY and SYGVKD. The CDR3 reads CAISFLTGGVYNEQFF. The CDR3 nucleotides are TGTGCCATCAGTTTTCTTACAGGGGGCGTCTACAATGAGCAGTTCTTC.

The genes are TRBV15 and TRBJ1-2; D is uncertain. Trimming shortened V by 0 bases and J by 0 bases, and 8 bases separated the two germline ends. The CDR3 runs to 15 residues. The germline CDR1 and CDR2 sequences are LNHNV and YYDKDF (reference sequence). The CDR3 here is CATSREYRSNYGYTF. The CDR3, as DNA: TGTGCCACCAGCAGAGAATACAGATCTAACTATGGCTACACCTTC.

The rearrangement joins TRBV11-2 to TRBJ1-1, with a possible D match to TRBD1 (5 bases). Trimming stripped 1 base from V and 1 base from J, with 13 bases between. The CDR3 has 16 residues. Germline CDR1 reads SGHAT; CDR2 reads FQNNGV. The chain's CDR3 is CASSLAGRGENTEAFF. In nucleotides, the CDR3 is TGTGCCAGCAGCTTAGCGGGGCGGGGGGAGAACACTGAAGCTTTCTTT.

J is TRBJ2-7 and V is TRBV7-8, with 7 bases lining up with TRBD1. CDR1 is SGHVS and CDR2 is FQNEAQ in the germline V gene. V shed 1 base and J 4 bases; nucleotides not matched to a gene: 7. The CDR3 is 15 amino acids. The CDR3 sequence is CASSLGTGESYEQYF. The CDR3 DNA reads TGTGCCAGCAGCTTAGGAACAGGGGAGTCTTACGAGCAGTACTTC.

The CDR3, as DNA: TGTGCCAGCAGCTTTGGAGACAGGGTTTACAATGAGCAGTTCTTC. Residues: CASSFGDRVYNEQFF. The chain employs TRBV7-2 and TRBJ2-1, with 7 nucleotides matching TRBD1. The V and J ends lost 3 bases and 4 bases, in that order; junction bases with no gene match: 6. Germline CDR1 is SGHTA and CDR2 is FQGNSA. The CDR3 totals 15 residues.

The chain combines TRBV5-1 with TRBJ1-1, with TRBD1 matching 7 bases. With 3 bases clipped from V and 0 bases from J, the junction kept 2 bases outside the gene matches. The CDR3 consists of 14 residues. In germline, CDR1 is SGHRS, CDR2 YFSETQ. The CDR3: CASSSGQMNTEAFF. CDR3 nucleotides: TGCGCCAGCAGCTCGGGACAGATGAACACTGAAGCTTTCTTT.

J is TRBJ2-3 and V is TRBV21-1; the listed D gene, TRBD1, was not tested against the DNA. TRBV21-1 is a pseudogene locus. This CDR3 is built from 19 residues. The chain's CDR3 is CASSKGWDRGLRNTDTQYF. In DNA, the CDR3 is TGTGCCAGCAGCAAAGGTTGGGACAGGGGGCTTCGGAACACAGATACGCAGTATTTT.

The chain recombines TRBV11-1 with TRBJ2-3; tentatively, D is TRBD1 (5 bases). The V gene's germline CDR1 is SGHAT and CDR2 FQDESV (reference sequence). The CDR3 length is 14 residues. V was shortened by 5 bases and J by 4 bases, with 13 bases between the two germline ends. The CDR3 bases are TGTGCCAGCAGCCTTCGACAGCCGCCAGATACGCAGTATTTT. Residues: CASSLRQPPDTQYF.

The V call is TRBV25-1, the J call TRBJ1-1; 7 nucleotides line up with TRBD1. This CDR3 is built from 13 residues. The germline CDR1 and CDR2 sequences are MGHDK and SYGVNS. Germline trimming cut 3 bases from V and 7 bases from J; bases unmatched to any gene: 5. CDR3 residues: CASSDRDRYEAFF. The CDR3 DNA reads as TGTGCCAGCAGTGATCGGGACAGATATGAAGCTTTCTTT.

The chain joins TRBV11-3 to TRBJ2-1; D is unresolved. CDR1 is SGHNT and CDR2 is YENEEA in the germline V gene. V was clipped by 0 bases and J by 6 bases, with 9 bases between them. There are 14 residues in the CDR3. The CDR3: CASSLESGSNEQFF. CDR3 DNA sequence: TGTGCCAGCAGCTTAGAGTCAGGTAGCAATGAGCAGTTCTTC.

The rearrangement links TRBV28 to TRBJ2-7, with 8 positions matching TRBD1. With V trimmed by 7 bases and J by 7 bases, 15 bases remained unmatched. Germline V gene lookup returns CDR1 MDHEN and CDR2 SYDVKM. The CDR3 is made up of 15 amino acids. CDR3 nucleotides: TGTGCCAGCAACACCGGGACAGGAGGTTCTTGGGAGCAGTACTTC. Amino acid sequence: CASNTGTGGSWEQYF.

CDR3 protein: CASSVGTGVTGELFF. Written as DNA, the CDR3 is TGTGCCAGCAGCGTAGGGACAGGGGTCACCGGGGAGCTGTTTTTT. The gene calls are TRBV9 and TRBJ2-2; 9 nucleotides match TRBD1. The germline V gene encodes CDR1 SGDLS and CDR2 YYNGEE. Trimming removed 0 bases from V and 4 bases from J; junction bases left unmatched: 1. The CDR3 sequence is 15 residues long.

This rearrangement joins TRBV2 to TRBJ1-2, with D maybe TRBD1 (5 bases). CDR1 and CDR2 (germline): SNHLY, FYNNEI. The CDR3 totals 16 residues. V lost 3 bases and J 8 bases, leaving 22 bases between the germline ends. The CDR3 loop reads CASSEGWGGASGGYTF. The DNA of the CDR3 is TGTGCCAGCAGTGAGGGATGGGGGGGAGCATCTGGAGGCTACACCTTC. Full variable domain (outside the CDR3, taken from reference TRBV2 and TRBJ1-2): EPEVTQTPSHQVTQMGQEVILRCVPISNHLYFYWYRQILGQKVEFLVSFYNNEISEKSEIFDDQFSVERPDGSNFTLKIRSTKLEDSAMYFCASSEGWGGASGGYTFGSGTRLTVV.

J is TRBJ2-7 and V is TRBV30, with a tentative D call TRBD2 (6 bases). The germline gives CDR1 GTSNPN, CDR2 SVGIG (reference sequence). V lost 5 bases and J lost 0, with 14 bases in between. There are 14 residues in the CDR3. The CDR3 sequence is CAWGLGGISYEQYF. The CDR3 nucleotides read TGTGCCTGGGGGTTGGGGGGTATCTCCTACGAGCAGTACTTC.

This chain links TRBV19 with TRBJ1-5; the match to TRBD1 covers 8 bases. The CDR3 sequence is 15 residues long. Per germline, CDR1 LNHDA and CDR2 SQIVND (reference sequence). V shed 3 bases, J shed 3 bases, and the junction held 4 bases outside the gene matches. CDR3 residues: CASSISDRDNQPQHF. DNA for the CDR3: TGTGCCAGTAGTATTTCGGACAGGGACAATCAGCCCCAGCATTTT.

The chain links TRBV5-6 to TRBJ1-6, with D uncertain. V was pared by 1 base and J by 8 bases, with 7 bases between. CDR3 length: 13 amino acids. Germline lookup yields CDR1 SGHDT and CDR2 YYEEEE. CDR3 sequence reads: CASSLRRDSPLHF. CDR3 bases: TGTGCCAGCAGCTTGAGGAGGGATTCACCCCTCCACTTT.

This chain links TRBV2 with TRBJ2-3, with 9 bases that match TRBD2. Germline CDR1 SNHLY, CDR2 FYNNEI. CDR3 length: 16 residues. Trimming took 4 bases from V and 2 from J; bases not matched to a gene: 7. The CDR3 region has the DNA TGTGCCAGCAGTGGGGGGGTGGGACTAGCCACAGATACGCAGTATTTT. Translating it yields CASSGGVGLATDTQYF.

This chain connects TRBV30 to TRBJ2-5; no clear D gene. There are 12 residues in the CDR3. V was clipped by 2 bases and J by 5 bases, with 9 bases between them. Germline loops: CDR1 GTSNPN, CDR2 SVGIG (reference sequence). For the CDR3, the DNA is TGTGCCTGGAGTAACGGTGTCGAGACCCAGTACTTC. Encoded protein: CAWSNGVETQYF.

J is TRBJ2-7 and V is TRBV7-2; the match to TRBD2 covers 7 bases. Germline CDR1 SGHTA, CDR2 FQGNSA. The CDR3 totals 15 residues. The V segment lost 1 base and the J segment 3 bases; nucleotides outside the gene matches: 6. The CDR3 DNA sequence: TGTGCCAGCAGCTTAGGGGCGGGAGTTGTCTACGAGCAGTACTTC. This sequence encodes CASSLGAGVVYEQYF.

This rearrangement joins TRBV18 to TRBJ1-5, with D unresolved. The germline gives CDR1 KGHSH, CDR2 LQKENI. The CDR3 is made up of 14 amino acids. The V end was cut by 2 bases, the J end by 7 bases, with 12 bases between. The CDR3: CASSPSQAEQPQHF. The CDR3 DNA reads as TGTGCCAGCTCACCATCCCAGGCAGAGCAGCCCCAGCATTTT.

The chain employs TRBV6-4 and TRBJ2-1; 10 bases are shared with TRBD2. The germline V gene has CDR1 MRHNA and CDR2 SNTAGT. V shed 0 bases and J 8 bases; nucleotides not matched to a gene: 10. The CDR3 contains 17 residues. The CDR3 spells CASSDSRLAGVRHEQFF. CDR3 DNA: TGTGCCAGCAGTGACTCGAGGCTAGCGGGAGTTAGGCATGAGCAGTTCTTC.